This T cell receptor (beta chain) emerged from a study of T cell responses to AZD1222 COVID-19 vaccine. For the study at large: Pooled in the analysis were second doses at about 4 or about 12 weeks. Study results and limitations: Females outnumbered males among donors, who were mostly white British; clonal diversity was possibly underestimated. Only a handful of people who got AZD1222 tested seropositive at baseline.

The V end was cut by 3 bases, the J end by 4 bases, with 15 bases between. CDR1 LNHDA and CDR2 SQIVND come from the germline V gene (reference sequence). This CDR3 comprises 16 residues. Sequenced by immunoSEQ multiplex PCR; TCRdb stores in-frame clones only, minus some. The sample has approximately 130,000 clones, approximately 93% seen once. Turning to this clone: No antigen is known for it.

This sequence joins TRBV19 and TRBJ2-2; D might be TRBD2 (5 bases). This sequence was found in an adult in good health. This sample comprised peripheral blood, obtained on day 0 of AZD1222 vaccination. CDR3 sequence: CASSISGKALTGELFF. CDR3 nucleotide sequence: TGTGCCAGTAGTATTTCCGGGAAGGCTCTCACCGGGGAGCTGTTTTTT. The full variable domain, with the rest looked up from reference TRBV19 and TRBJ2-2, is DGGITQSPKYLFRKEGQNVTLSCEQNLNHDAMYWYRQDPGQGLRLIYYSQIVNDFQKGDIAEGYSVSREKKESFPLTVTSAQKNPTAFYLCASSISGKALTGELFFGEGSRLTVL.